This is a list of T cell receptor beta chains from one sample in a study of CD8+ T cells in alopecia areata. Clones were read by immunoSEQ multiplex PCR, and TCRdb kept only the in-frame ones, dropping some. The table lists some 110,000 clones, under 40% of them singletons. The sample comprised CD4+ T cells sorted from blood. The receptors stem from a human donor with alopecia areata. The CDR3 runs from the conserved cysteine through the conserved F or W. Each record gives: CDR3 protein, V gene, clone size. Clone size is stated in some rows and not others, as once, few, many or a class when expanded.

CAWRSGRVIGELFF,TRBV30,NA
CSVVLKGPYEQYF,TRBV29-1,NA
CASSTNLGAGELFF,TRBV19,few
CASSGSDGWTQYF,TRBV7-2,few
CASSPTADRGSTEQYF,TRBV28,many
CAWSVAGARGYQPQHF,TRBV30,once
CASSSIRQGRDSGANVLTF,TRBV27,NA
CASSVTDTQYF,TRBV2,NA
CASSNPSGQMSYEQYF,TRBV4-1,few
CASSASSGLGNEQFF,TRBV11-2,NA
CASSRDHLNEQFF,TRBV7-9,few